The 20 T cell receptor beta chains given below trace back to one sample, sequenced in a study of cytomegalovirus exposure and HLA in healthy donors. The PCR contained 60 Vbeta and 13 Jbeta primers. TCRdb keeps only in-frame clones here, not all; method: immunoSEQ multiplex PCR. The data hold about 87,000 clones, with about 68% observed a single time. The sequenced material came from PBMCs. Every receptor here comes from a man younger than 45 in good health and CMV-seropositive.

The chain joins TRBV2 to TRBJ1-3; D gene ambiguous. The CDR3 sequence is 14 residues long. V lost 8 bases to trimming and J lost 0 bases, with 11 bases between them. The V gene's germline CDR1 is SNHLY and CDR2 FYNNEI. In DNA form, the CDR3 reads TGTGCCAGCCTCGGGGAGATCTCTGGAAACACCATATATTTT. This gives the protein CASLGEISGNTIYF.

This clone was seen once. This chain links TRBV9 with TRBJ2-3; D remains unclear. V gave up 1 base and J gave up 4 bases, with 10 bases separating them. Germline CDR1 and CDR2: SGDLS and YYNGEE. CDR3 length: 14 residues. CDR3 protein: CASSVTNIADTQYF. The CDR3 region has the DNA TGTGCCAGCAGCGTAACAAATATTGCAGATACGCAGTATTTT.

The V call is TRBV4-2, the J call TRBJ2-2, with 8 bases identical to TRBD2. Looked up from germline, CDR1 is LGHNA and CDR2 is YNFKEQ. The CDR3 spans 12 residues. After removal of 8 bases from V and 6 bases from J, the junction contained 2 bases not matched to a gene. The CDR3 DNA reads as TGTGCCAGCGGAGCGGGGGCCGGGGAGCTGTTTTTT. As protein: CASGAGAGELFF.

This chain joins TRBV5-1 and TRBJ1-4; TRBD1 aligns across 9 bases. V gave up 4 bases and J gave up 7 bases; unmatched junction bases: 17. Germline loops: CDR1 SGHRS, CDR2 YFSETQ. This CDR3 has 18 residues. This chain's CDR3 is CASSGGLNRGRISEKLFF. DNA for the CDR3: TGCGCCAGCAGCGGCGGGCTCAACAGGGGGCGAATTTCTGAAAAACTGTTTTTT.

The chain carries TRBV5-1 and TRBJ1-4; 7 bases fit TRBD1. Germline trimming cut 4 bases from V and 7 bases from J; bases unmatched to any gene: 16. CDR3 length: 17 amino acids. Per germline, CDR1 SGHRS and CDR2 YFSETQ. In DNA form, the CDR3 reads TGCGCCAGCAGCCTAGGGGACATTACAGGGGCTCGTGAAAAACTGTTTTTT. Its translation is CASSLGDITGAREKLFF. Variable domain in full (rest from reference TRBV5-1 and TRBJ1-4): KAGVTQTPRYLIKTRGQQVTLSCSPISGHRSVSWYQQTPGQGLQFLFEYFSETQRNKGNFPGRFSGRQFSNSRSEMNVSTLELGDSALYLCASSLGDITGAREKLFFGSGTQLSVL.

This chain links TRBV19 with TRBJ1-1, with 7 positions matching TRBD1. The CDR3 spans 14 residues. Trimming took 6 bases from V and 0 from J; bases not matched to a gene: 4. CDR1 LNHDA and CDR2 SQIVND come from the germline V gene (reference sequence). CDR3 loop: CASRRDRVNTEAFF. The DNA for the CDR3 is TGTGCCAGTAGACGTGACAGGGTGAACACTGAAGCTTTCTTT.

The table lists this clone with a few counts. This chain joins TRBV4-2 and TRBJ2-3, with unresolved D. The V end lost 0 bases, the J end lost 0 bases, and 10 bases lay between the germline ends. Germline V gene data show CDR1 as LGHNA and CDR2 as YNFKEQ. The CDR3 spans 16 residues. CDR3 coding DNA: TGTGCCAGCAGCCAAGACGGTCTTTCTAGCACAGATACGCAGTATTTT. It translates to CASSQDGLSSTDTQYF.

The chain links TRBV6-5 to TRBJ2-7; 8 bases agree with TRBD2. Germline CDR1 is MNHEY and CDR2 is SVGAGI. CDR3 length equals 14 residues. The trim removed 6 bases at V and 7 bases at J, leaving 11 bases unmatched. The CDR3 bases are TGTGCCAGCAGGCCGGGGGGGGTTCGGGAGGAGCAGTACTTC. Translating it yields CASRPGGVREEQYF.

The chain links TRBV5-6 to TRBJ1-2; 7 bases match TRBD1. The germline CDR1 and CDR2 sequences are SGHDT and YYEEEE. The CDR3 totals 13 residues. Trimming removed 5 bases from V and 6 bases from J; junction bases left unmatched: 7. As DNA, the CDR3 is TGTGCCAGCAGTCGGACAGGATTAGATGGCTACACCTTC. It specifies CASSRTGLDGYTF.

The CDR3 DNA is TGTGCCAGCAGTGATCTCGCGATCACAGATACGCAGTATTTT. Protein product: CASSDLAITDTQYF. This chain connects TRBV2 to TRBJ2-3; D uncertain. The germline V and J ends were trimmed by 3 bases and 2 bases, with 9 bases remaining between them. CDR1 and CDR2 from the germline V gene are SNHLY and FYNNEI. This CDR3 has 14 amino acids.

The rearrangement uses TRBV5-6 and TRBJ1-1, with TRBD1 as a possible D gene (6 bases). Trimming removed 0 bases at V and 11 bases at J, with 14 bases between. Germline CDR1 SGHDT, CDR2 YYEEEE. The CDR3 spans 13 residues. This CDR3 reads CASSLATGGRAFF. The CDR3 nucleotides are TGTGCCAGCAGCTTGGCGACAGGCGGAAGGGCTTTCTTT.

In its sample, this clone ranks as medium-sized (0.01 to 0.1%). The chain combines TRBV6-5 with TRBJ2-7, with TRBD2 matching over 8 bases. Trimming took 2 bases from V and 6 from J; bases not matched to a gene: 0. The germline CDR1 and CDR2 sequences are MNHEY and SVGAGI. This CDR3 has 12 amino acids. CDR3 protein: CASSYSGGEQYF. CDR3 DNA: TGTGCCAGCAGTTACAGCGGGGGCGAGCAGTACTTC.

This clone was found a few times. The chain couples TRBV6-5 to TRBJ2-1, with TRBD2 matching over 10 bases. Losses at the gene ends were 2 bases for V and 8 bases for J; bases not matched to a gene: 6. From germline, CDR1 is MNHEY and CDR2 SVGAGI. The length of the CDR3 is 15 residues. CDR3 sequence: CASSYPASGRHEQFF. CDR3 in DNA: TGTGCCAGCAGTTACCCGGCTAGCGGGAGACATGAGCAGTTCTTC.

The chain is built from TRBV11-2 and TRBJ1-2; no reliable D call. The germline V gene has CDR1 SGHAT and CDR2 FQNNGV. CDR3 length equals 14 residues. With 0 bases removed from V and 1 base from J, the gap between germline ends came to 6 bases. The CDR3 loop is CASSLEPSNYGYTF. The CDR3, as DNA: TGTGCCAGCAGCTTAGAGCCCAGTAACTATGGCTACACCTTC.

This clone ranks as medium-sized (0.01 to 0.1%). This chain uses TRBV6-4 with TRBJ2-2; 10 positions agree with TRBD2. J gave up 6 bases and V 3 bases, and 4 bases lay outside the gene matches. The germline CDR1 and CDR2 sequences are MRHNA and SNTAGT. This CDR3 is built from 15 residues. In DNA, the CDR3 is TGTGCCAGCAGTGAAGAAGCGGGAGGGGCCGGGGAGCTGTTTTTT. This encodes CASSEEAGGAGELFF.

The CDR3 nucleotides read TGTGCCAGCAGCCTCTTTACAGGGACCAATGAGCAGTTCTTC. Residues: CASSLFTGTNEQFF. The chain combines TRBV7-9 with TRBJ2-1; TRBD1 is a possible D gene (6 bases). Germline-derived CDR1 and CDR2 are SEHNR and FQNEAQ (reference sequence). Trimming left V 5 bases short and J 6 bases short, with 14 bases between. The length of the CDR3 is 14 residues.

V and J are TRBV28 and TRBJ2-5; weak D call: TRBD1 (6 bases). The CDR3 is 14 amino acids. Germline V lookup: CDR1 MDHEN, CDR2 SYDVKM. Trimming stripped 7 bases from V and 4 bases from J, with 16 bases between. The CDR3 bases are TGTGCCAGCATCGGTGCAGGGGCAGGAGAGACCCAGTACTTC. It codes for CASIGAGAGETQYF.

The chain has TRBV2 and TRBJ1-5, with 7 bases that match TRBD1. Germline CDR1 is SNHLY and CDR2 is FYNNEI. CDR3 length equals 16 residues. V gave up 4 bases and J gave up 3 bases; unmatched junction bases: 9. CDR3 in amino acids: CASSGQGGGHNQPQHF. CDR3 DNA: TGTGCCAGCAGTGGGCAAGGAGGGGGCCACAATCAGCCCCAGCATTTT. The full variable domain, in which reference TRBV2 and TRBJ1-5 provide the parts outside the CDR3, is EPEVTQTPSHQVTQMGQEVILRCVPISNHLYFYWYRQILGQKVEFLVSFYNNEISEKSEIFDDQFSVERPDGSNFTLKIRSTKLEDSAMYFCASSGQGGGHNQPQHFGDGTRLSIL.

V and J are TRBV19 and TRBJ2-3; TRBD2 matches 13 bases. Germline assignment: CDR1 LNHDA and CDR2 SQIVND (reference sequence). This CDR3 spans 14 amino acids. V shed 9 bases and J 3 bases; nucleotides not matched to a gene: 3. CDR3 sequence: CASRLAGGTDTQYF. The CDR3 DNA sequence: TGTGCCAGCAGACTAGCGGGGGGAACAGATACGCAGTATTTT.

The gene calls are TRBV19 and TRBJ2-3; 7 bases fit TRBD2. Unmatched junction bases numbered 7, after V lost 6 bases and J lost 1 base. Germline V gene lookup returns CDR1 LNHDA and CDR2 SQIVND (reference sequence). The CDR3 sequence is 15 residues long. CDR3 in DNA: TGTGCCAGTAGGAGACTAGCCCTGGGCACAGATACGCAGTATTTT. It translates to CASRRLALGTDTQYF.